These 14 T cell receptor beta chains share one sample of origin, sequenced in a study of blood T cell repertoires in COVID-19. This table comes from immunoSEQ multiplex PCR, and its TCRdb copy is limited to in-frame clones, with some not included. The table records a few hundred thousand clones, roughly 86% of them present only once. The sequenced sample was PBMCs or T cells enriched from blood (not recorded which). Every receptor here comes from a man aged 35 to 55 in a cohort exposed to, infected with or recovered from COVID-19 (not recorded which).

The chain recombines TRBV4-2 with TRBJ2-2; maybe TRBD2 (6 bases). The CDR3 runs to 16 residues. V was cut by 2 bases and J by 3 bases, with 13 bases left in between. From germline, CDR1 is LGHNA and CDR2 YNFKEQ. CDR3 bases: TGTGCCAGCAGCCAAACAAGGTGGGGGGACACCGGGGAGCTGTTTTTT. Its protein is CASSQTRWGDTGELFF.

The chain recombines TRBV7-3 with TRBJ2-7; D possibly corresponds to TRBD1 (6 bases). From germline, CDR1 is SGHTA and CDR2 FQGTGA. The V end lost 5 bases, the J end lost 3 bases, and 14 bases lay between the germline ends. The CDR3 covers 14 residues. CDR3 protein: CASSPTTGNYEQYF. DNA of the CDR3: TGTGCCAGCAGCCCCACGACAGGCAACTACGAGCAGTACTTC.

This clone showed up just once. V gene TRBV4-2 combines with J gene TRBJ2-3, with 13 bases identical to TRBD2. Per germline, CDR1 LGHNA and CDR2 YNFKEQ. The ends lost 2 bases at V and 3 bases at J; junction bases unmatched: 2. The length of the CDR3 is 16 residues. CDR3 region: CASSQRTSGSTDTQYF. CDR3 nucleotide sequence: TGTGCCAGCAGCCAACGGACTAGCGGGAGTACAGATACGCAGTATTTT.

V gene TRBV29-1 combines with J gene TRBJ1-2, with D tentatively TRBD1 (6 bases). This CDR3 contains 14 residues. Germline V lookup: CDR1 SQVTM, CDR2 ANQGSEA. V was pared by 7 bases and J by 1 base, with 16 bases between. CDR3 DNA sequence: TGCAGCGACCGAGGGGGGGGATTTAACTATGGCTACACCTTC. It encodes CSDRGGGFNYGYTF.

The chain has TRBV18 and TRBJ1-5; 9 bases are shared with TRBD1. The CDR3 is made up of 18 amino acids. Germline CDR1 is KGHSH and CDR2 is LQKENI. V trimming: 3 bases; J trimming: 7 bases; junction bases outside the gene matches: 16. The CDR3 spells CASSPQSSNRGLRQPQHF. The CDR3 nucleotides read TGTGCCAGCTCACCGCAGTCGTCGAACAGGGGGCTGCGACAGCCCCAGCATTTT.

The rearrangement uses TRBV10-1 and TRBJ1-1; weak D call: TRBD1 (6 bases). Looked up from germline, CDR1 is WNHNN and CDR2 is SYGVQD (reference sequence). Trimming removed 5 bases at V and 5 bases at J, with 12 bases between. CDR3 length equals 13 residues. Here the CDR3 DNA reads TGCGCCAGCAGTAGGGACACGAGGACTGAAGCTTTCTTT. Translated, it gives CASSRDTRTEAFF.

The rearrangement uses TRBV11-2 and TRBJ2-7; 9 bases fit TRBD1. Germline CDR1 SGHAT, CDR2 FQNNGV. V lost 1 base and J lost 1; bases outside the gene matches: 8. CDR3 length: 17 residues. The CDR3 sequence: CASSLALGTGTSYEQYF. DNA for the CDR3: TGTGCCAGCAGCTTAGCCTTAGGGACAGGGACATCCTACGAGCAGTACTTC.

This clone was counted once. V usage is TRBV7-2 and J usage is TRBJ2-7, with TRBD1 identical over 7 bases. Per the germline V gene, CDR1 is SGHTA and CDR2 is FQGNSA. This CDR3 contains 14 residues. V shed 3 bases, J shed 1 base, and the junction held 3 bases outside the gene matches. CDR3 nucleotides: TGTGCCAGCAGCTTGGGACAGACGTCCTACGAGCAGTACTTC. Protein sequence: CASSLGQTSYEQYF.

To note about this clone: One end of the junction fails to match germline, which may point to a read error. The chain combines TRBV10-1 with TRBJ2-5; 11 bases fit TRBD2. The germline gives CDR1 WNHNN, CDR2 SYGVQD (reference sequence). CDR3 length: 12 residues. The CDR3 region has the DNA TGCGCCAGCAGTGAGCCGGGACTAGCGGCCAACTTC. Translated: CASSEPGLAANF.

This chain joins TRBV5-5 and TRBJ2-7; weak D call: TRBD1 (5 bases). The V end was cut by 2 bases, the J end by 6 bases, with 9 bases between. Looked up from germline, CDR1 is SGHKS and CDR2 is YYEKEE (reference sequence). CDR3 length: 12 amino acids. The CDR3 is CASSFQGLEQYF. In DNA, the CDR3 is TGTGCCAGCAGCTTTCAGGGTCTCGAGCAGTACTTC.

The chain couples TRBV7-9 to TRBJ2-7, with D unresolved. This CDR3 is built from 13 residues. Trimming took 2 bases from V and 0 from J, leaving 5 bases between them. From germline, CDR1 is SEHNR and CDR2 FQNEAQ (reference sequence). CDR3 sequence: CASSLSHSYEQYF. In nucleotides, the CDR3 is TGTGCCAGCAGCTTAAGCCACTCCTACGAGCAGTACTTC.

The rearrangement uses TRBV5-1 and TRBJ1-4, with 10 bases identical to TRBD1. Unmatched junction bases numbered 5, after V lost 4 bases and J lost 5 bases. The CDR3 spans 15 residues. Germline loops: CDR1 SGHRS, CDR2 YFSETQ. The CDR3: CASSVPGQGNEKLFF. The CDR3, as DNA: TGCGCCAGCAGCGTCCCGGGACAGGGGAATGAAAAACTGTTTTTT. Full variable domain (remainder filled in from reference TRBV5-1 and TRBJ1-4): KAGVTQTPRYLIKTRGQQVTLSCSPISGHRSVSWYQQTPGQGLQFLFEYFSETQRNKGNFPGRFSGRQFSNSRSEMNVSTLELGDSALYLCASSVPGQGNEKLFFGSGTQLSVL.

The chain is built from TRBV27 and TRBJ2-5, with D possibly matching TRBD1 (8 bases). V dropped 5 bases and J dropped 5 bases, with 18 bases sitting between them. The germline CDR1 and CDR2 sequences are MNHEY and SMNVEV (reference sequence). The CDR3 length is 15 residues. This chain's CDR3 is CASSRRTGRGETQYF. The CDR3 DNA reads as TGTGCCAGCAGTCGGAGGACAGGGAGGGGGGAGACCCAGTACTTC.

Turning to this clone: Other nucleotide sequences from this sample produce the same CDR3. The chain couples TRBV27 to TRBJ1-1; weak D call: TRBD1 (5 bases). This CDR3 has 13 amino acids. Per germline, CDR1 MNHEY and CDR2 SMNVEV (reference sequence). Trimming removed 4 bases at V and 0 bases at J, with 6 bases between. The DNA for the CDR3 is TGTGCCAGCAGTTCGACAGTGAACACTGAAGCTTTCTTT. This encodes CASSSTVNTEAFF.